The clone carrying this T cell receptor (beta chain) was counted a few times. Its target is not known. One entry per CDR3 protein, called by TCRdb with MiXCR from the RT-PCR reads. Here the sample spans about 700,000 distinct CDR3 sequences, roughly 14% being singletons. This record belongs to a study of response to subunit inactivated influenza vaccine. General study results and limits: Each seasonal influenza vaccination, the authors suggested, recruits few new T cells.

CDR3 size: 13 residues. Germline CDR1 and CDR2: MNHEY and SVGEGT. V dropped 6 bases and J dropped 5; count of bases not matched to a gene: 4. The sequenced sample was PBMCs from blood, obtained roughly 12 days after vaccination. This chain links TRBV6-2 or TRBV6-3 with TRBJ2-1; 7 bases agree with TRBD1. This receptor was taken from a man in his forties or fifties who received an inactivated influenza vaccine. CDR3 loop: CASRLQGNNEQFF. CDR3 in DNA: TGTGCCAGCAGATTACAGGGGAACAATGAGCAGTTCTTC.